What follows is one TCR beta chain and its context. The antigen is not known. The entry originates in a study of cytomegalovirus exposure and HLA in healthy donors. General study results and limits: Accurate prediction of most subjects' HLA-A and HLA-B alleles from TCR beta sequences was reported. Among the most significant clusters, several appeared linked to common viral pathogens in a later analysis.

Trimming took off 2 bases at V and 0 bases at J, with 17 bases between the two ends. There are 17 residues in the CDR3. Germline V gene lookup returns CDR1 LGHNT and CDR2 FRNRAP. 60 Vbeta and 13 Jbeta primers were used in PCR. Assay used: immunoSEQ multiplex PCR; TCRdb lists only in-frame clones, some missing. Of 180,000 or so clones in the sample, 82% were seen once. Donors in the study were healthy people who gave bone marrow. V usage is TRBV12-5 and J usage is TRBJ2-7, with D perhaps matching TRBD1 (6 bases). The sequence was collected from a man in his forties or fifties in good health and CMV-seronegative. The sequenced material came from PBMCs. This CDR3 is CASGLSLMAGVSYEQYF. CDR3 in DNA: TGTGCTAGTGGTTTGTCACTCATGGCAGGGGTCTCCTACGAGCAGTACTTC.